This T cell receptor beta chain stems from a study of CXCR4 blockade with PD-1 therapy in pancreatic cancer. Here immunoSEQ multiplex PCR was the method, and the copy in TCRdb shows in-frame clones only, minus some. The sample shows about 5,200 clones, nearly 50% of them seen only once. By sample share, this clone is medium-sized (0.01 to 0.1%). The CDR3 extends over 17 amino acids. The V and J ends lost 5 bases and 5 bases, in that order; junction bases with no gene match: 12. Germline V gene data show CDR1 as MNHGY and CDR2 as SAAAGT. The TCR originated in a human donor with pancreatic ductal adenocarcinoma. Material for sequencing was tumor tissue. The rearrangement links TRBV6-8 to TRBJ2-2; 9 nucleotides agree with TRBD1. The CDR3 region has the DNA TGTGCCAGCAGTGCCGGGGGAGGACAGGGGCGGACCGGGGAGCTGTTTTTT. Residues: CASSAGGGQGRTGELFF.